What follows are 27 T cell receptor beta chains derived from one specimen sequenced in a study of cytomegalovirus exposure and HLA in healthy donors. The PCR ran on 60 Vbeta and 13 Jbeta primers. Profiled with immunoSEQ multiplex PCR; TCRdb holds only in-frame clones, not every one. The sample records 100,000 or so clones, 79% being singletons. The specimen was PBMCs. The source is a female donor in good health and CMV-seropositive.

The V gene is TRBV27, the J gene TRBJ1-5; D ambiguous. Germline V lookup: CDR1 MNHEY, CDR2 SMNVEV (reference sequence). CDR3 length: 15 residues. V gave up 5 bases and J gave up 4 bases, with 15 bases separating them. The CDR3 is CASSPTVPYNQPQHF. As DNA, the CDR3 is TGTGCCAGCAGTCCAACGGTGCCCTATAATCAGCCCCAGCATTTT.

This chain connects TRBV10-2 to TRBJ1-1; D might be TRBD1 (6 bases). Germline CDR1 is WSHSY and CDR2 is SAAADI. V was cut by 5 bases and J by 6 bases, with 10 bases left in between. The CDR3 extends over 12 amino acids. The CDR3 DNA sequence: TGCGCCAGCAGTTCCAGGGGTTCTGAAGCTTTCTTT. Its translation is CASSSRGSEAFF.

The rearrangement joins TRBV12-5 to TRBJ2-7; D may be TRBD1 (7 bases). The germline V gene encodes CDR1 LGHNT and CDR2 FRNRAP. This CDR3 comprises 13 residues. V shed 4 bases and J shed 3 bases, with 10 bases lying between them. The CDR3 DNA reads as TGTGCTAGTGGTTCAGGGGGGAGCTACGAGCAGTACTTC. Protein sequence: CASGSGGSYEQYF.

The CDR3 DNA reads as TGCGCCAGCAGTGAGTACCGACAGGGCCGGGGCGAGCAGTACTTC. Amino acids: CASSEYRQGRGEQYF. The gene calls are TRBV10-2 and TRBJ2-7; 7 bases align to TRBD1. This CDR3 contains 15 residues. V was pared by 1 base and J by 6 bases, with 9 bases of the junction left unmatched. The germline CDR1 and CDR2 sequences are WSHSY and SAAADI.

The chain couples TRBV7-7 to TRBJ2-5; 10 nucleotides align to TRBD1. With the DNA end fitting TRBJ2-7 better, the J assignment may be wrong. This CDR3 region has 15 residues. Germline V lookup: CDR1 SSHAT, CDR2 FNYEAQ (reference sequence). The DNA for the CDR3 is TGTGCCAGCAGCTTAAGGACAGGGGGGATCTACGAGCAGTACTTC. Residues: CASSLRTGGIYEQYF.

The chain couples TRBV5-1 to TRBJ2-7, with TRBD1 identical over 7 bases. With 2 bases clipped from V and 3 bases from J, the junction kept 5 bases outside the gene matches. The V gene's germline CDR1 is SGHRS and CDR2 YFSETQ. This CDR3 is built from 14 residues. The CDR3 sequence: CASSFAGGDYEQYF. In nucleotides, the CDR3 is TGCGCCAGCAGCTTCGCAGGGGGTGACTACGAGCAGTACTTC.

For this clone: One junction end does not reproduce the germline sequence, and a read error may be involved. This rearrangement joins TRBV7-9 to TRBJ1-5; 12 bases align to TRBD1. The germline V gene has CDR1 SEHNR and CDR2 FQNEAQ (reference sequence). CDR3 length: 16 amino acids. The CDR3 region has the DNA TGTTCCAGCAGCCGGGGACAGGGGGCTGGCAATCAGCCCCAGCATTTT. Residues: CSSSRGQGAGNQPQHF.

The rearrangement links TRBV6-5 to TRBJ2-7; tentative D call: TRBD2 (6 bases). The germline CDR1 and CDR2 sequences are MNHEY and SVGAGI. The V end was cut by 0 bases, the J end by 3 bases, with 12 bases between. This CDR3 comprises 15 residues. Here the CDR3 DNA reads TGTGCCAGCAGTTACTCGAGCGGGCAACGCTACGAGCAGTACTTC. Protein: CASSYSSGQRYEQYF.

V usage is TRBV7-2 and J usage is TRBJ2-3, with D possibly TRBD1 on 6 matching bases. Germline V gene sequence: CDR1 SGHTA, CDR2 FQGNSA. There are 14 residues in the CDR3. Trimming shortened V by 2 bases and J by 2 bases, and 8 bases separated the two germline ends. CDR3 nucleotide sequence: TGTGCCAGCAGCTTACAGGGGAACACAGATACGCAGTATTTT. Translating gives CASSLQGNTDTQYF.

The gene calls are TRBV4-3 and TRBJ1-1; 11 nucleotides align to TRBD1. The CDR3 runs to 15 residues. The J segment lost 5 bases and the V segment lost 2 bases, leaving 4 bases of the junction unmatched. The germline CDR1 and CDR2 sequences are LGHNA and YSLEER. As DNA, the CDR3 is TGCGCCAGCAGCCAAATCGGGACAGGGGGGACTGAAGCTTTCTTT. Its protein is CASSQIGTGGTEAFF.

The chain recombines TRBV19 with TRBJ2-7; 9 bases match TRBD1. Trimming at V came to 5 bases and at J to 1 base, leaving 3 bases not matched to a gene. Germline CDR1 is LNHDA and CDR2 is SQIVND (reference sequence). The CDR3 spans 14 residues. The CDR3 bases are TGTGCCAGTAGTCTAGGGACAGGGTCCTACGAGCAGTACTTC. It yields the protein CASSLGTGSYEQYF.

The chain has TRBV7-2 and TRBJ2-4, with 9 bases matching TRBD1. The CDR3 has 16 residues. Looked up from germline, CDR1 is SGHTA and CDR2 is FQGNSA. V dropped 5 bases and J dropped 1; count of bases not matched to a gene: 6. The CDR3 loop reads CASSPDRGRAKNIQYF. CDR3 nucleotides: TGTGCCAGCAGCCCGGACAGGGGAAGGGCCAAAAACATTCAGTACTTC.

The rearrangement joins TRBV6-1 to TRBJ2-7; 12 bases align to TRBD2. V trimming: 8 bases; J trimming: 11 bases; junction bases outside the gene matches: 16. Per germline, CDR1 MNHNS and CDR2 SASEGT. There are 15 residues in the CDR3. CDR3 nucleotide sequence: TGTGCCAGCGGCTCTAGCGGGGGGGTTTTTCCCCGTAAGTACTTC. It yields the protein CASGSSGGVFPRKYF.

The CDR3 DNA reads as TGTGCCAGCAGTCCTACACCCGGGGTCACTGAAGCTTTCTTT. This codes for CASSPTPGVTEAFF. J is TRBJ1-1 and V is TRBV6-5; D gene unclear. This CDR3 comprises 14 residues. Germline CDR1 reads MNHEY; CDR2 reads SVGAGI. Trimming took off 5 bases at V and 4 bases at J, with 14 bases between the two ends.

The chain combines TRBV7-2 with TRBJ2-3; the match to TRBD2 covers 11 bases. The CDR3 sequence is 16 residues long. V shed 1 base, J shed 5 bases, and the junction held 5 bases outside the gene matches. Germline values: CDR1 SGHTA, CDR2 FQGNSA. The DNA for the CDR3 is TGTGCCAGCAGCTTAGTAGCGGGGGGGCCCCTAGATACGCAGTATTTT. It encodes CASSLVAGGPLDTQYF.

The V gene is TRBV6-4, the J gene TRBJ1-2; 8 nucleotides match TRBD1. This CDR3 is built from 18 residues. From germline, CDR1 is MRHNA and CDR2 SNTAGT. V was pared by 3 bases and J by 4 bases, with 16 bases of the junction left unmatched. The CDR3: CASSDLPPGQASFYGYTF. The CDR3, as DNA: TGTGCCAGCAGTGATCTCCCACCGGGACAGGCGTCCTTCTATGGCTACACCTTC.

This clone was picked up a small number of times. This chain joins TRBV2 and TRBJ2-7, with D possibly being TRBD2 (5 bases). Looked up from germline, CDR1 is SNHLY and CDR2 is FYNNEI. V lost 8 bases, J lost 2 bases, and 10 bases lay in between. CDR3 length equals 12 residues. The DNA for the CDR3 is TGTGCCAGCGGAGGAGTTGCCTACGAGCAGTACTTC. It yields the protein CASGGVAYEQYF.

The DNA for the CDR3 is TGCGCCAGCAGCCATAGGGAGCGGGAGACCCAGTACTTC. It translates to CASSHRERETQYF. The chain links TRBV4-3 to TRBJ2-5; perhaps TRBD2 as D (5 bases). CDR1 and CDR2 from the germline V gene are LGHNA and YSLEER. The CDR3 totals 13 residues. V shed 3 bases and J shed 5 bases, with 10 bases lying between them.

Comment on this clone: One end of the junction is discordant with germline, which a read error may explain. Here the CDR3 reads CSSSPGQARYNEQFF. The CDR3 nucleotides are TGTTCCAGCAGCCCCGGACAGGCCCGCTACAATGAGCAGTTCTTC. The chain joins TRBV7-9 to TRBJ2-1, with 7 bases identical to TRBD1. The germline V gene has CDR1 SEHNR and CDR2 FQNEAQ (reference sequence). This CDR3 spans 15 amino acids.

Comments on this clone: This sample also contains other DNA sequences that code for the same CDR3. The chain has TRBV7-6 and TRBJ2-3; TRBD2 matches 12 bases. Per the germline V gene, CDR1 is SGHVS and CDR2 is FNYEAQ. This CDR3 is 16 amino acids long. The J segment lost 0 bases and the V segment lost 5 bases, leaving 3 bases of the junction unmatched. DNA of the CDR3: TGTGCCAGCAGCCCTCTAGCGGGGGGGAGCACAGATACGCAGTATTTT. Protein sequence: CASSPLAGGSTDTQYF.

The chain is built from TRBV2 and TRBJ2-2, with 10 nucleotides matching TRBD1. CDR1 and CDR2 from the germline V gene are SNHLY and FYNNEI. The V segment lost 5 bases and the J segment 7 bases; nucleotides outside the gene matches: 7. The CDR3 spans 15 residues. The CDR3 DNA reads TGTGCCAGCAGTCGAGACAGGGGGCATAGCGGGGAGCTGTTTTTT. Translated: CASSRDRGHSGELFF.

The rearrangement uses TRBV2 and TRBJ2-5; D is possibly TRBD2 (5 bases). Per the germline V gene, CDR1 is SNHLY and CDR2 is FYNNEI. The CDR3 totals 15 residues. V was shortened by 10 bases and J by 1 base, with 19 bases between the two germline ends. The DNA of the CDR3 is TGTGCCACCAAGGGAGCGGCGGTTTCCCAAGAGACCCAGTACTTC. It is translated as CATKGAAVSQETQYF.

The CDR3: CASSSPPSGRWNEQFF. The CDR3 DNA reads as TGTGCCAGCAGCTCCCCCCCTAGCGGGAGGTGGAATGAGCAGTTCTTC. The rearrangement links TRBV5-4 to TRBJ2-1, with 11 bases aligning to TRBD2. This CDR3 has 16 residues. J was trimmed by 7 bases and V by 3 bases; bases with no gene match: 9. Germline values: CDR1 SGHNT, CDR2 YYREEE (reference sequence).

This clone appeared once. The CDR3 region is CASSTTSTRAFF. The CDR3 DNA reads as TGTGCCAGTAGTACTACTTCTACCAGGGCTTTCTTT. The chain is built from TRBV19 and TRBJ1-1; D unclear. CDR1 LNHDA and CDR2 SQIVND come from the germline V gene (reference sequence). Trimming took off 4 bases at V and 11 bases at J, with 14 bases between the two ends. This CDR3 has 12 amino acids.

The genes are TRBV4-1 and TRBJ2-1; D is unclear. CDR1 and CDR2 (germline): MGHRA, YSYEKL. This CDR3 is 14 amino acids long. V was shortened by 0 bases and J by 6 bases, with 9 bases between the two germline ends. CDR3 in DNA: TGCGCCAGCAGCCAAGATGCGGAAGCCAATGAGCAGTTCTTC. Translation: CASSQDAEANEQFF.

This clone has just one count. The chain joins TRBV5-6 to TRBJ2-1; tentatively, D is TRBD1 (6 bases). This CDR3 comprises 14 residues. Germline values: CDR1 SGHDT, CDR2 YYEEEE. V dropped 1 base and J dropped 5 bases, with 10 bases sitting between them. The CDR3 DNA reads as TGTGCCAGCAGCTTGTTTGACAGGAACAATGAGCAGTTCTTC. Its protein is CASSLFDRNNEQFF.

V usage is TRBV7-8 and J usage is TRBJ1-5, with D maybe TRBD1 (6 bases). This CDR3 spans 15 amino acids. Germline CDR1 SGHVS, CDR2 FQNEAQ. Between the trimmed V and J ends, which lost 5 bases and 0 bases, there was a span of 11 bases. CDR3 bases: TGTGCCAGCAGCCGACAGGCTTATAGCAATCAGCCCCAGCATTTT. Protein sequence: CASSRQAYSNQPQHF. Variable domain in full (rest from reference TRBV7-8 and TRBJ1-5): GAGVSQSPRYKVAKRGQDVALRCDPISGHVSLFWYQQALGQGPEFLTYFQNEAQLDKSGLPSDRFFAERPEGSVSTLKIQRTQQEDSAVYLCASSRQAYSNQPQHFGDGTRLSIL.